The entry below describes one T cell receptor (beta chain). This clonotype was detected many times. No cognate antigen has been identified for it. Base qualities are not provided; no much larger clone lies one nucleotide away. Libraries were prepared through 5' RACE. The reads were generated on a NextSeq 500. To correct for sequencing error and PCR bias, the TCR library protocol tagged individual cDNA molecules with unique molecular identifiers. TCR alpha and beta chains were both sequenced, and the abundances of alpha and beta sequences in each sample were closely correlated with each other. Per the authors' processing: Decombinator V4 was used to annotate the V gene, J gene and CDR3 of the TCR sequences. Expanded TCRs were defined as changing significantly between any two time points under a Poisson model with p below 0.0001. TCR abundances were normalised to the total number of TCRs sequenced per sample and were expressed as counts per million. MAIT TCRs were defined by TRAV1-2 paired with TRAJ12, TRAJ20 or TRAJ33, and iNKT TCRs by TRAV10 paired with TRAJ18. A search of VDJdb, accessed on 1 November 2021, was run for TCRs annotated to CMV, EBV and SARS-CoV-2, with TCRs annotated for multiple antigens excluded. TCRdb ran its own pipeline on the public reads, namely fastp trimming at Q25 and MiXCR clone calling, and kept in-frame beta chains. Rows are combined by CDR3 protein, so each entry shows the most common genes and DNA. The V and J calls follow TCRdb's processing rather than the paper's. The sample table holds 15,000 to 20,000 distinct CDR3 sequences, of which under 7.5% were seen once. The ten largest clonotypes hold approximately 6.5% of the sample.

This record belongs to a study of early T cells in non-severe SARS-CoV-2 infection (dated by TCRdb to the early 2020s). Regarding the research as a whole: Because TCR sequencing relied on bulk RNA taken from unsorted whole blood, pairing of alpha and beta chains was not possible. Results the study describes overall, beyond this receptor: Matching against VDJdb was skewed toward anti-spike CD8 responses, likely underestimated virus-specific expansions, and missed private and CD4 specificities.

The study was a case-control design nested within a healthcare worker cohort in London, UK, with weekly nasopharyngeal swab PCR tests and blood sampling. Healthcare workers were enrolled in the week of the UK lockdown, from 23 to 31 March 2020, and were followed every week for up to about 16 weeks. Cut back by 0 bases and 2 bases, the V and J ends lie 5 bases apart. The CDR3 numbers 13 residues from cysteine through phenylalanine. CDR3 DNA only is kept here, 39 bases in frame from base 1. Looking up the germline V gene yields CDR1 ENHRY and CDR2 SYGVKD. This clonotype was sampled from an adult who was a healthcare worker with PCR-confirmed SARS-CoV-2 infection or an uninfected control (not recorded which). The sequenced sample consisted of whole blood. The rearrangement combines TRBV10-3 with TRBJ2-7, with the D gene not confidently named. The DNA is TGTGCCATCAGTGAGTCCGAAGCCTACGAGCAGTACTTC. Translated, this gives CAISESEAYEQYF.